This entry concerns a single T cell receptor (beta chain). As yet, its antigen is unknown. This entry is derived from a study of shared clonotypes between healthy human individuals. General study points: With a handful of donors compared, about 5.2% of naive CD4 clonotypes were shared.

At the deep level, the assay was run. Libraries were prepared by immunoSEQ multiplex PCR; TCRdb keeps only in-frame clonotypes and omits some of them. The data contain roughly 1,500,000 clones, 95% to 99% of them seen just once; the ten biggest clones take up 0.4% to 0.55%. Sequenced: naive CD4+ T cells sorted from blood. Subset indicated: CD45RA+ positively selected. The receptor was isolated from a young man in good health.

The DNA for the CDR3 is TGCAGCGGAGGGTCCCCGGGCGAGCAGTACTTC. Translating gives CSGGSPGEQYF. V gene TRBV29-1 combines with J gene TRBJ2-7; weak D call: TRBD2 (5 bases). V gave up 7 bases and J gave up 6 bases, with 13 bases separating them. Germline V gene lookup returns CDR1 SQVTM and CDR2 ANQGSEA. This CDR3 spans 11 amino acids.